The 15 T cell receptor beta chains below come from one sample, sequenced in a study of identifying expanded T cells in peripheral blood. Sequencing used immunoSEQ multiplex PCR; TCRdb keeps in-frame clones, though not all of them. The table records about 100,000 clones, approximately 88% of them present only once. Sequenced input: blood. The receptors were gathered from a person between 18 and 70 years old in good health.

The chain uses TRBV30 and TRBJ1-3; D is unclear. Germline-derived CDR1 and CDR2 are GTSNPN and SVGIG (reference sequence). This CDR3 spans 15 amino acids. The V end lost 2 bases, the J end lost 0 bases, and 11 bases lay between the germline ends. The CDR3 spells CAWSRAGRSGNTIYF. The CDR3 DNA reads as TGTGCCTGGAGTCGCGCCGGCCGCTCTGGAAACACCATATATTTT.

The rearrangement uses TRBV6-1 and TRBJ1-1; possible D gene TRBD1, 6 bases. Per germline, CDR1 MNHNS and CDR2 SASEGT. The CDR3 is 12 amino acids. Trimming pared 6 bases from V and 8 bases from J, leaving 13 bases between. The CDR3 DNA is TGTGCCAGCAGGGGTACACAGGGAGAAGCTTTCTTT. As protein: CASRGTQGEAFF.

The chain has TRBV25-1 and TRBJ2-5; weak D call: TRBD2 (5 bases). Trimming took off 2 bases at V and 4 bases at J, with 17 bases between the two ends. The germline CDR1 and CDR2 sequences are MGHDK and SYGVNS. The CDR3 is 16 residues long. This CDR3 is CASSERRVGLRETQYF. The CDR3 region has the DNA TGTGCCAGCAGTGAAAGGCGGGTAGGGCTGAGAGAGACCCAGTACTTC.

This chain connects TRBV11-2 to TRBJ2-7, with D possibly matching TRBD1 (6 bases). The CDR3 covers 14 residues. Germline CDR1 is SGHAT and CDR2 is FQNNGV. V was pared by 0 bases and J by 12 bases, with 18 bases between. The CDR3 protein is CASSLEAGTGNLYF. DNA of the CDR3: TGTGCCAGCAGCTTAGAGGCGGGCACAGGGAATCTGTACTTC. Looking up the rest from reference TRBV11-2 and TRBJ2-7 gives the full variable domain: EAGVAQSPRYKIIEKRQSVAFWCNPISGHATLYWYQQILGQGPKLLIQFQNNGVVDDSQLPKDRFSAERLKGVDSTLKIQPAKLEDSAVYLCASSLEAGTGNLYFGPGTRLTVT.

The V and J genes are TRBV19 and TRBJ2-2; D remains ambiguous. The CDR3 totals 13 residues. Trimming pared 3 bases from V and 5 bases from J, leaving 7 bases between. The germline V gene encodes CDR1 LNHDA and CDR2 SQIVND (reference sequence). DNA of the CDR3: TGTGCCAGTAGTATCCGGAGAACCGGGGAGCTGTTTTTT. It codes for CASSIRRTGELFF.

This clone has more than one count but fewer than ten. The chain carries TRBV7-3 and TRBJ1-1; no clear D. V lost 0 bases to trimming and J lost 8 bases, with 13 bases between them. Germline V lookup: CDR1 SGHTA, CDR2 FQGTGA. The CDR3 has 14 amino acids. The CDR3 is CASSLTGASGEAFF. The CDR3 DNA reads as TGTGCCAGCAGCTTAACGGGTGCTTCTGGGGAAGCTTTCTTT.

V is TRBV6-1 and J is TRBJ1-5; 11 bases map to TRBD1. Germline CDR1 and CDR2: MNHNS and SASEGT. The CDR3 is 13 residues long. V lost 8 bases and J lost 6; bases outside the gene matches: 3. CDR3 nucleotide sequence: TGTGCCAGCCGGACAGGGGGCCTTCAGCCCCAGCATTTT. Protein: CASRTGGLQPQHF.

This clone was found a few times. V gene TRBV6-6 combines with J gene TRBJ1-6; D not resolved. Between the trimmed V and J ends, which lost 6 bases and 7 bases, there was a span of 10 bases. This CDR3 comprises 13 residues. The germline V gene encodes CDR1 MNHNY and CDR2 SVGAGI (reference sequence). The CDR3, as DNA: TGTGCCAGCAGCCTATACGAAAATTCACCCCTCCACTTT. Translating it yields CASSLYENSPLHF.

The chain carries TRBV7-2 and TRBJ2-7; the match to TRBD1 covers 9 bases. Germline CDR1 SGHTA, CDR2 FQGNSA. V dropped 1 base and J dropped 2; count of bases not matched to a gene: 3. The CDR3 has 15 amino acids. The CDR3 nucleotides are TGTGCCAGCAGCTTAGAGGACAGGGGAACCTACGAGCAGTACTTC. Translation gives CASSLEDRGTYEQYF.

This clone occurred once. The chain links TRBV29-1 to TRBJ1-1; D remains unclear. The CDR3 runs to 14 residues. Trimming pared 7 bases from V and 2 bases from J, leaving 17 bases between. Looked up from germline, CDR1 is SQVTM and CDR2 is ANQGSEA. Here the CDR3 DNA reads TGCAGCGACGGAGGTTGGCAGACTAACACTGAAGCTTTCTTT. Its protein is CSDGGWQTNTEAFF. Full variable domain (rest looked up from reference TRBV29-1 and TRBJ1-1): SAVISQKPSRDICQRGTSLTIQCQVDSQVTMMFWYRQQPGQSLTLIATANQGSEATYESGFVIDKFPISRPNLTFSTLTVSNMSPEDSSIYLCSDGGWQTNTEAFFGQGTRLTVV.

The J gene is TRBJ2-6, the V gene TRBV29-1; D call uncertain. The CDR3 sequence is 15 residues long. CDR1 and CDR2 (germline): SQVTM, ANQGSEA. V was cut by 4 bases and J by 0 bases, with 10 bases left in between. The CDR3 protein is CSVVANHSGANVLTF. For the CDR3, the DNA is TGCAGCGTTGTGGCAAACCACTCTGGGGCCAACGTCCTGACTTTC.

In this sample, this clone turned up many times. The J gene is TRBJ1-4, the V gene TRBV2, with D maybe TRBD1 (6 bases). The length of the CDR3 is 15 residues. The germline CDR1 and CDR2 sequences are SNHLY and FYNNEI. The V gene lost 7 bases and the J gene lost 1 base, with 13 bases spanning the gap. This CDR3 reads CASTEGGITNEKLFF. CDR3 DNA sequence: TGTGCCAGCACCGAGGGGGGGATAACTAATGAAAAACTGTTTTTT.

This rearrangement joins TRBV7-3 to TRBJ2-7; D assignment may be TRBD1 or TRBD2 (5 bases each). The germline V gene encodes CDR1 SGHTA and CDR2 FQGTGA. V dropped 5 bases and J dropped 0 bases, with 11 bases sitting between them. The CDR3 loop spans 14 amino acids. The chain's CDR3 is CASSPGTFSYEQYF. The DNA for the CDR3 is TGTGCCAGCAGCCCCGGGACGTTCTCCTACGAGCAGTACTTC. The full variable domain, with the rest looked up from reference TRBV7-3 and TRBJ2-7, is GAGVSQTPSNKVTEKGKYVELRCDPISGHTALYWYRQSLGQGPEFLIYFQGTGAADDSGLPNDRFFAVRPEGSVSTLKIQRTERGDSAVYLCASSPGTFSYEQYFGPGTRLTVT.

The V and J genes are TRBV18 and TRBJ2-6; no clear D. The CDR3 is 18 residues long. The germline CDR1 and CDR2 sequences are KGHSH and LQKENI. V lost 6 bases and J 0 bases, leaving 18 bases between the germline ends. The CDR3 reads CASSPEGPRVSGANVLTF. The CDR3 nucleotides read TGTGCCAGCTCCCCTGAAGGGCCGCGTGTCTCTGGGGCCAACGTCCTGACTTTC. The full variable domain, in which reference TRBV18 and TRBJ2-6 provide the parts outside the CDR3, is NAGVMQNPRHLVRRRGQEARLRCSPMKGHSHVYWYRQLPEEGLKFMVYLQKENIIDESGMPKERFSAEFPKEGPSILRIQQVVRGDSAAYFCASSPEGPRVSGANVLTFGAGSRLTVL.

Details on this clone: Mismatch with germline at one junction end may stem from a read error. V is TRBV4-3 and J is TRBJ1-1; D is unclear. CDR1 and CDR2 (germline): LGHNA, YSLEER. CDR3 length equals 16 residues. The CDR3 here is CASSPVTRQVNAEAFF. DNA of the CDR3: TGCGCCAGCAGCCCTGTAACGCGACAAGTGAACGCTGAAGCTTTCTTT.